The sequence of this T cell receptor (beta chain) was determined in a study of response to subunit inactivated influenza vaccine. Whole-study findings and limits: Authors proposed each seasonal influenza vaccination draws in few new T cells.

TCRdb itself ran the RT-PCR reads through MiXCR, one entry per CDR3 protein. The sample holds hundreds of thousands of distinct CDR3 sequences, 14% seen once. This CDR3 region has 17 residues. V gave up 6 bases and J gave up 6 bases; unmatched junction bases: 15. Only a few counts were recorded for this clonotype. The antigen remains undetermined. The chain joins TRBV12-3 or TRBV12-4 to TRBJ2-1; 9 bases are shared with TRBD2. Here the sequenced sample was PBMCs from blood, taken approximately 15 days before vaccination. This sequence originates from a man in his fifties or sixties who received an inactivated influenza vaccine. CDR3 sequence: CASSAGTSPLMGNEQFF. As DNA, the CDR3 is TGTGCCAGCAGCGCCGGGACTAGCCCTTTAATGGGCAATGAGCAGTTCTTC.